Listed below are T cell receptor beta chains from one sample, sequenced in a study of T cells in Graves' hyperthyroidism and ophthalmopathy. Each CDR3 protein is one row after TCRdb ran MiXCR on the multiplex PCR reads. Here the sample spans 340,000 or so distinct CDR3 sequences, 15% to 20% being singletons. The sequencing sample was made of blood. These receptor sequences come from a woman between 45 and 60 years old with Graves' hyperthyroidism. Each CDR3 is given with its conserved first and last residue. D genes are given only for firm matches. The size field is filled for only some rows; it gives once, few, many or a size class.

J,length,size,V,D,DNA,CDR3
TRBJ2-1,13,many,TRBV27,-,TGTGCCAGCAGTTTAGCGGGTAACAATGAGCAGTTCTTC,CASSLAGNNEQFF
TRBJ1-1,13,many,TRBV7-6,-,TGTGCCAGCAGCCGAGGGGTTAGCACTGAAGCTTTCTTT,CASSRGVSTEAFF
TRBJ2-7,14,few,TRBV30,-,TGTGCCTGGAGTGTGGAGGTCTCGAGCTACGAGCAGTACTTC,CAWSVEVSSYEQYF
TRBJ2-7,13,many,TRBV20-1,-,TGCAGTGCTAGACCGGGACAATTCTACGAGCAGTACTTC,CSARPGQFYEQYF
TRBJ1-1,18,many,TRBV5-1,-,TGCGCCAGCAGCTTGGGCGGGGGGGCTAACGGGCCGAACACTGAAGCTTTCTTT,CASSLGGGANGPNTEAFF
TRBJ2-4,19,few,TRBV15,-,TGTGCCACCAGCAGAGACGCTGATCCGGGACGCGGTGCCAAAAACATTCAGTACTTC,CATSRDADPGRGAKNIQYF
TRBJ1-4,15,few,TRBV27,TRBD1,TGTGCCAGCAGCCACCGGGACAGGGGGCGCGGGAAACTGTTTTTT,CASSHRDRGRGKLFF
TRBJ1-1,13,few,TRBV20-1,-,TGCAGTTCACGGACAGACGGGAACACTGAAGCTTTCTTT,CSSRTDGNTEAFF
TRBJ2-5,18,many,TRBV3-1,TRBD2,TGTGCCAGCAGCCAAGAGGGGTGGAGCGGGAGGCCACAAGAGACCCAGTACTTC,CASSQEGWSGRPQETQYF
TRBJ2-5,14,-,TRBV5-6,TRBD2,TGTGCCAGCAGCTCCACTAGCGTCCAAGAGACCCAGTACTTC,CASSSTSVQETQYF
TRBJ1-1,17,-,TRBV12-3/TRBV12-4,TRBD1,TGTGCCAGCAGTTTATTCCCATTCCCGACAGGGGACACTGAAGCTTTCTTT,CASSLFPFPTGDTEAFF
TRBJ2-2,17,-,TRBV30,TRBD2,TGTGCCTGGAGGCTCGGACTAGCGGAAACGAACACCGGGGAGCTGTTTTTT,CAWRLGLAETNTGELFF
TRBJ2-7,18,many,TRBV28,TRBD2,TGTGCCAGCAGTCCCCTGGGGGGGCGGGAGGCCGTCTCCTACGAGCAGTACTTC,CASSPLGGREAVSYEQYF
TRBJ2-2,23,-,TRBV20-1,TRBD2,TGCAGTGCTCAGCACAGACGGGAAATGACTAGCGCTCACACGGGGGGAGACACCGGGGAGCTGTTTTTT,CSAQHRREMTSAHTGGDTGELFF
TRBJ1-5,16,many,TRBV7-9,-,TGTGCCAGCAGCACCACTTCCCAGGGGTTCATGGGGCCCCAGCATTTT,CASSTTSQGFMGPQHF
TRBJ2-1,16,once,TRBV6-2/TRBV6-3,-,TGTGCCAGCAGTGGACAGCTTAGCCCCATATACAATGAGCAGTTCTTC,CASSGQLSPIYNEQFF
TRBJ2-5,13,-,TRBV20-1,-,TGCAGTGCTAACGGGATCAACCAAGAGACCCAGTACTTC,CSANGINQETQYF
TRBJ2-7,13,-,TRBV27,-,TGTGCCAGCAGTAGAGGGTTGTTTTACGAGCAGTACTTC,CASSRGLFYEQYF
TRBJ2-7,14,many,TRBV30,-,TGTGCCTGGAGTCTCGGGACTTTTAGCTACGAGCAGTACTTC,CAWSLGTFSYEQYF
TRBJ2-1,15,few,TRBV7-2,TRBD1,TGTGCCAGCAGCTTCCGGGACAGGGGTTACAATGAGCAGTTCTTC,CASSFRDRGYNEQFF
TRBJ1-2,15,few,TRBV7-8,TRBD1,TGTGCCAGCAGCCTCGAGGCCGGGACAGCCTATGGCTACACCTTC,CASSLEAGTAYGYTF
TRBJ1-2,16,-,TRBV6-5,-,TGTGCCAGCAGTTACACAAACAGGGTTGAGAACTATGGCTACACCTTC,CASSYTNRVENYGYTF
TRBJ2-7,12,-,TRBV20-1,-,TGCAGTGCTAGTTTTTTCCCCGGGGAGCAGTACTTC,CSASFFPGEQYF
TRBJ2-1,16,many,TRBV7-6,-,TGTGCCAGCAGCCCCGGGCTAGCGCCTTTATACAATGAGCAGTTCTTC,CASSPGLAPLYNEQFF
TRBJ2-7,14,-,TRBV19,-,TGTGCCAGTAGTATTGAAGGCTCGGGCTACGAGCAGTACTTC,CASSIEGSGYEQYF
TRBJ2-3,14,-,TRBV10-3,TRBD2,TGTGCCATCAGTCCTAGCGGGCCCACAGATACGCAGTATTTT,CAISPSGPTDTQYF
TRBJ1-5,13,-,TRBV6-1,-,TGTGCCAGCAAGGTGGGGTCAAATCAGCCCCAGCATTTT,CASKVGSNQPQHF
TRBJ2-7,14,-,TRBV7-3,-,TGTGCCAGCAGCTCGGGTGGGGGACCCTACGAGCAGTACTTC,CASSSGGGPYEQYF
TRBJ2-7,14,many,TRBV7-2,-,TGTGCCAGCAGCTTAGTCGCTAGCTCCTACGAGCAGTACTTC,CASSLVASSYEQYF
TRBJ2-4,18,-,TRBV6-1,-,TGTGCCAGCAGTGATCTGTATAAATCGGGCAAAGCCAAAAACATTCAGTACTTC,CASSDLYKSGKAKNIQYF
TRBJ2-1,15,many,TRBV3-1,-,TGTGCCAGCAGCCAAGATGGCATGGCCTACAATGAGCAGTTCTTC,CASSQDGMAYNEQFF
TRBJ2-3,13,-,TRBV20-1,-,TGCAGTGCTCTGCCCTGGGCGCGAGATACGCAGTATTTT,CSALPWARDTQYF
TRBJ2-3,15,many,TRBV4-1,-,TGCGCCAGCAGCCAGGTACAGGGTTTACGCGATACGCAGTATTTT,CASSQVQGLRDTQYF
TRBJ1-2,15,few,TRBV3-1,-,TGTGCCAGCAGCCACACGACAGCCCTGGGGGCTGGCTACACCTTC,CASSHTTALGAGYTF
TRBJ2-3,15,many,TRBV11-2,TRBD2,TGTGCCAGCAGCGGACTAGCGGGAGGCGGAGATACGCAGTATTTT,CASSGLAGGGDTQYF
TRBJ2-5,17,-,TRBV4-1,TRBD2,TGCGCCAGCAGCCAAGATCGACTAGCGGCTCAGGGAGAGACCCAGTACTTC,CASSQDRLAAQGETQYF
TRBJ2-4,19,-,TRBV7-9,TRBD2,TGTGCCAGCAGCGACCAACTAGCGGGGGGACTTTTAGCCAGAAACATTCAGTACTTC,CASSDQLAGGLLARNIQYF
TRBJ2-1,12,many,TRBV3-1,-,TGTGCCAGCAGCCATGCTGGTAATGAGCAGTTCTTC,CASSHAGNEQFF
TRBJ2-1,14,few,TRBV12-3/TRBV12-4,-,TGTGCCAGCAGTAGGGGGGGGGGGCCCAATGAGCAGTTCTTC,CASSRGGGPNEQFF
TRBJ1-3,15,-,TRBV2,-,TGTGCCAGCAGTGAAGACGGGTTCTCTGGAAACACCATATATTTT,CASSEDGFSGNTIYF
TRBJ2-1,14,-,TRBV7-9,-,TGTGCCGGGGGCGGGGGCCGCTCCTACAATGAGCAGTTCTTC,CAGGGGRSYNEQFF
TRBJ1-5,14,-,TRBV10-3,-,TGTGCCATCAGTGAGGGGGAGGTGACCCAGCCCCAGCATTTT,CAISEGEVTQPQHF
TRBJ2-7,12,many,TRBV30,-,TGTGCCTGGAGCGATTCAGGGGACGAGCAGTACTTC,CAWSDSGDEQYF
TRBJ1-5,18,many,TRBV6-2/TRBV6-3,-,TGTGCCAGCAGAGCCCAGGGTTTATTCTCTCGGGACAATCAGCCCCAGCATTTT,CASRAQGLFSRDNQPQHF
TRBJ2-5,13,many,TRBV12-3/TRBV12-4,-,TGTGCCAGCACCAAGACAGTCCAAGAGACCCAGTACTTC,CASTKTVQETQYF
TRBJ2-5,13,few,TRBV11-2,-,TGTGCCAGCAGCTTAGAAGGTGTGGAGACCCAGTACTTC,CASSLEGVETQYF
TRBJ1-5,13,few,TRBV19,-,TGTGCCAGTAGCCCGGGACACACTCAGCCCCAGCATTTT,CASSPGHTQPQHF
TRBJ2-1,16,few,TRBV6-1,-,TGTGCCAGCAGCTTTACAGGTCCCGGAACCTACAATGAGCAGTTCTTC,CASSFTGPGTYNEQFF
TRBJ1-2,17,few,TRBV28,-,TGTGCCAGCAGTTGGGTCCCCGGGCAGGGCATTGACTATGGCTACACCTTC,CASSWVPGQGIDYGYTF
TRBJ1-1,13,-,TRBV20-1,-,TGCAGTGCCCTCCTCCCCGGGGACACTGAAGCTTTCTTT,CSALLPGDTEAFF
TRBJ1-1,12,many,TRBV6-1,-,TGTGCCAGCAGGCCCATGAACACTGAAGCTTTCTTT,CASRPMNTEAFF
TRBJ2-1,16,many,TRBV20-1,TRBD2,TGCAGTGCTAGCTTCTCGTGGAGCGGGGCGGGGAATGAGCAGTTCTTC,CSASFSWSGAGNEQFF
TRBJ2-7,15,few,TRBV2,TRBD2,TGTGCCAGCAGTGCTCAAGCGGGAGTAAAGAACGAGCAGTACTTC,CASSAQAGVKNEQYF